The present entry profiles one T cell receptor (beta chain) with its context. The antigen remains unidentified. This clone may be a read error of a much larger clone one base away. The sample originates from a study of T cells in Graves' hyperthyroidism and ophthalmopathy. Study conclusions and caveats: The authors' 13 V-J model separated ophthalmopathy from stable hyperthyroidism. The model's output predicted ophthalmopathy at a median of about 5.9 months prior to onset.

From RNA transcripts, TCR beta CDR3 regions were amplified. TCR CDR3 underwent first-round RT-PCR with the HTBI primer set. In TCRdb, the multiplex PCR reads were re-called with MiXCR into one record per CDR3 protein. The repertoire holds roughly 710,000 distinct CDR3 sequences, with roughly 32% as singletons. Germline CDR1 is SGHTA and CDR2 is FQGNSA. The CDR3 has 14 amino acids. The receptor's source is a woman aged 40 to 50 with Graves' hyperthyroidism. What was sequenced was blood. The rearrangement joins TRBV7-2 to TRBJ2-5; D perhaps matches TRBD1 (6 bases). Written as DNA, the CDR3 is TGTGCCAGCAGCCTACCGACAGGCCAAGAGACCCGGTACTTC. Its protein product is CASSLPTGQETRYF.